A selection of T cell receptor beta chains follows, all from one sample in a study of OX40 agonist ivuxolimab in advanced cancers. Assay used: immunoSEQ multiplex PCR; TCRdb lists only in-frame clones, some missing. This table has around 80,000 clones, approximately 90% appearing once. The specimen comprised CD4+ or CD8+ T cells sorted from blood, sampled in a trial of the OX40 agonist ivuxolimab. These receptors were taken from an adult with an advanced solid tumor such as melanoma, head and neck, liver or kidney cancer. CDR3s include the opening cysteine and the closing phenylalanine or tryptophan. D genes are given only for firm matches. Rows give clone size only sometimes, using once, few, many, or a class for an expanded clone.

V	size	J	D	CDR3	DNA
TRBV7-6	-	TRBJ1-2	-	CASSPSLGALGHGYTF	TGTGCCAGCAGCCCATCTTTGGGGGCGCTTGGCCATGGCTACACCTTC
TRBV29-1	-	TRBJ1-2	-	CSVEDASLYGYTF	TGCAGCGTTGAAGATGCCAGCCTCTATGGCTACACCTTC
TRBV4-1	-	TRBJ2-1	-	CASSLSANEQFF	TGCGCCAGCAGCCTGTCGGCCAATGAGCAGTTCTTC
TRBV7-3	-	TRBJ2-7	-	CASSSQNFLDEQYF	TGTGCCAGCAGCTCCCAGAACTTTTTGGACGAGCAGTACTTC
TRBV7-9	-	TRBJ1-3	-	CASKINSGNTIYF	TGTGCCAGCAAAATCAACTCTGGAAACACCATATATTTT
TRBV4-3	-	TRBJ2-1	TRBD2	CASSPGVIAGLREQFF	TGCGCCAGCAGCCCCGGGGTAATAGCGGGATTGCGTGAGCAGTTCTTC
TRBV18	-	TRBJ2-5	-	CASSTQGGLYF	TGTGCCAGCTCGACCCAGGGGGGCCTCTACTTC
TRBV29-1	-	TRBJ1-6	-	CSVFEPGQHSPLHF	TGCAGCGTGTTCGAGCCGGGCCAACATTCACCCCTCCACTTT
TRBV9	-	TRBJ1-3	-	CASSVVDGANSGNTIYF	TGTGCCAGCAGCGTAGTTGACGGGGCGAACTCTGGAAACACCATATATTTT
TRBV19	-	TRBJ1-5	-	CASSSRGLSNQPQHF	TGTGCCAGTAGTAGCAGGGGTCTTAGCAATCAGCCCCAGCATTTT
TRBV12-5	once	TRBJ1-1	-	CASGLGELNTEAFF	TGTGCTAGTGGTTTGGGGGAGTTGAACACTGAAGCTTTCTTT
TRBV7-9	-	TRBJ1-2	-	CASSTNWGYTF	TGTGCCAGCAGCACAAACTGGGGCTACACCTTC
TRBV7-6	few	TRBJ1-6	-	CASSLPRTASSYNSPLHF	TGTGCCAGCAGCTTACCGCGGACAGCGAGCTCCTATAATTCACCCCTCCACTTT
TRBV5-6	-	TRBJ2-7	-	CASSLGSVSYEQYF	TGTGCCAGCAGCTTGGGTTCGGTCTCCTACGAGCAGTACTTC
TRBV5-4	-	TRBJ2-1	-	CASSLWQGAYNEQFF	TGTGCCAGCAGCTTGTGGCAGGGAGCCTACAATGAGCAGTTCTTC
TRBV11-1	once	TRBJ2-1	TRBD2	CASSLFSLGGRSSYNEQFF	TGTGCCAGCAGCTTATTCTCTTTGGGCGGGAGGAGCTCCTACAATGAGCAGTTCTTC
TRBV19	-	TRBJ2-5	-	CASSRGEEGTQYF	TGTGCCAGCAGCCGGGGCGAAGAAGGGACCCAGTACTTC
TRBV5-4	-	TRBJ1-1	-	CASSLEVALTEAFF	TGTGCCAGCAGCTTGGAGGTAGCGTTAACTGAAGCTTTCTTT
TRBV9	once	TRBJ2-1	TRBD2	CASSGRDYGSEQFF	TGTGCCAGCAGCGGCCGGGACTATGGGTCAGAGCAGTTCTTC
TRBV18	-	TRBJ1-5	-	CASSRSAMSNQPQHF	TGTGCCAGCTCCAGGTCCGCAATGAGCAATCAGCCCCAGCATTTT
TRBV7-9	-	TRBJ1-4	-	CASSAREGGEKLFF	TGTGCCAGCAGCGCCCGGGAGGGAGGGGAAAAACTGTTTTTT
TRBV11-1	-	TRBJ1-2	-	CASNPVSRFRRGYTF	TGTGCCAGCAACCCCGTTTCGCGGTTTCGGAGGGGCTACACCTTC
TRBV5-1	-	TRBJ2-4	-	CASSANFEGLAKNIQYF	TGCGCCAGCAGCGCGAATTTTGAAGGTTTAGCCAAAAACATTCAGTACTTC
TRBV7-3	few	TRBJ2-2	TRBD2	CASARVAGGTNTGELFF	TGTGCCAGCGCTCGGGTAGCGGGAGGTACGAACACCGGGGAGCTGTTTTTT
TRBV4-2	-	TRBJ1-2	-	CASSQVQIPGYTF	TGTGCCAGCAGCCAAGTACAGATTCCAGGCTACACCTTC
TRBV11-2	-	TRBJ2-6	-	CASSLIGNSGANVLTF	TGTGCCAGCAGCTTAATAGGGAACTCTGGGGCCAACGTCCTGACTTTC
TRBV9	-	TRBJ2-5	-	CASSGIGGETQYF	TGTGCCAGCAGCGGAATAGGGGGGGAGACCCAGTACTTC
TRBV7-2	-	TRBJ1-2	TRBD1	CASRLGQYYGYTF	TGTGCCAGCAGGTTGGGACAGTACTATGGCTACACCTTC
TRBV4-1	-	TRBJ2-5	TRBD2	CASSQDPPTSGGRETQYF	TGCGCCAGCAGCCAAGATCCCCCAACTAGCGGGGGGCGAGAGACCCAGTACTTC
TRBV5-4	-	TRBJ2-5	-	CASSYTGGGQETQYF	TGTGCCAGCAGCTACACAGGGGGGGGTCAAGAGACCCAGTACTTC
TRBV30	once	TRBJ2-7	-	CAWSRQDLSEQYF	TGTGCCTGGAGTAGACAAGATCTCAGCGAGCAGTACTTC
TRBV6-5	-	TRBJ2-7	TRBD2	CASSRGRVAGGRQYF	TGTGCCAGCAGTCGCGGGAGGGTAGCGGGGGGGCGGCAGTACTTC
TRBV7-2	-	TRBJ2-5	TRBD1	CASSRDRGSETQYF	TGTGCCAGCAGCCGGGACAGGGGTTCAGAGACCCAGTACTTC
TRBV2	-	TRBJ2-5	TRBD1	CASSAWTGRETQYF	TGTGCCAGCAGTGCGTGGACAGGGAGGGAGACCCAGTACTTC
TRBV9	-	TRBJ2-5	-	CASSVSPTTEETQYF	TGTGCCAGCAGCGTAAGTCCGACGACAGAAGAGACCCAGTACTTC
TRBV14	-	TRBJ1-2	TRBD1	CASSQGTGYSGYTF	TGTGCCAGCAGCCAAGGGACAGGGTATTCTGGCTACACCTTC
TRBV6-5	once	TRBJ2-7	-	CASSRAGTYEQYF	TGTGCCAGCAGTCGGGCGGGGACCTACGAGCAGTACTTC
TRBV7-9	-	TRBJ1-6	TRBD1	CASSQGQGAHSPLHF	TGTGCCAGCAGCCAGGGACAGGGGGCTCACTCACCCCTCCACTTT
TRBV12-5	-	TRBJ2-7	TRBD1	CASGLVPTGDGYEQYF	TGTGCTAGTGGTTTGGTACCGACAGGGGATGGCTACGAGCAGTACTTC
TRBV19	-	TRBJ2-2	-	CASSSTVNTGELFF	TGTGCCAGTAGTTCGACAGTAAACACCGGGGAGCTGTTTTTT
TRBV19	once	TRBJ2-2	-	CASSMRGTGELFF	TGTGCCAGTAGTATGAGGGGCACCGGGGAGCTGTTTTTT
TRBV11-3	once	TRBJ2-3	-	CASSGSTSTDTQYF	TGTGCCAGCAGCGGTTCTACGAGCACAGATACGCAGTATTTT
TRBV11-2	-	TRBJ1-5	-	CASSSGQGGQPQHF	TGTGCCAGCAGCTCGGGGCAGGGTGGCCAGCCCCAGCATTTT
TRBV7-6	-	TRBJ2-1	-	CASSLMGGQSNNEQFF	TGTGCCAGCAGCTTAATGGGCGGGCAATCAAACAATGAGCAGTTCTTC
TRBV29-1	-	TRBJ1-1	TRBD1	CSVGWDREAFF	TGCAGCGTTGGGTGGGACAGGGAAGCTTTCTTT
TRBV10-3	-	TRBJ1-4	TRBD1	CAISDSYGTGGEKLFF	TGTGCCATCAGTGACAGTTATGGGACAGGGGGAGAAAAACTGTTTTTT
TRBV6-6	-	TRBJ2-7	-	CASSYSGSSSYEQYF	TGTGCCAGCAGTTACTCGGGCAGCAGTTCCTACGAGCAGTACTTC
TRBV12-5	-	TRBJ1-3	TRBD1	CASGLRGLSSGNTIYF	TGTGCTAGTGGCCTCAGGGGGTTAAGCTCTGGAAACACCATATATTTT
TRBV28	-	TRBJ2-1	TRBD2	CASSSGTSGYNEQFF	TGTGCCAGCAGTTCCGGGACTAGCGGATACAATGAGCAGTTCTTC